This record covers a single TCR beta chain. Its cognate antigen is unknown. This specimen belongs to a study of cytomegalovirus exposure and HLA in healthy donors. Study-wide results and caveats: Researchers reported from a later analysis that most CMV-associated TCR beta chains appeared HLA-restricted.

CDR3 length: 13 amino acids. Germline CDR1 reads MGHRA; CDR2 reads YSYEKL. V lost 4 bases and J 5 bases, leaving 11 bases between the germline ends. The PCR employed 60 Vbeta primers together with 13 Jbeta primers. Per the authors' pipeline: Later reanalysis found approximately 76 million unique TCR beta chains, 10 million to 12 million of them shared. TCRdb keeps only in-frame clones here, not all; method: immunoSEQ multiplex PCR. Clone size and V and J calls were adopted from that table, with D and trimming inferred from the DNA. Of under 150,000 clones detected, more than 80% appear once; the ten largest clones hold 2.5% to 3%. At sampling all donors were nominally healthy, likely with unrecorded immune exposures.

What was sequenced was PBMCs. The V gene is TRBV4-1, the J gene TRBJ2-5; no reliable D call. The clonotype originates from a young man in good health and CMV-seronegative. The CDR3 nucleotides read TGCGCCAGCAGCCCTAGTGGTAGCGAGACCCAGTACTTC. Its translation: CASSPSGSETQYF.